This TCR delta chain came from a study of fetal and pediatric gammadelta thymocytes (dated by TCRdb to between 2020 and 2023). Study-wide context: Previously published data and newly generated, unpublished data were combined in the bulk gammadelta thymocyte repertoires, which were used to strengthen a single-cell study of gammadelta thymocyte development. The set of bulk gammadelta thymocyte repertoires included about 10 subjects in total: 3 fetal thymus donors and 7 pediatric thymus donors. Unpublished data were combined with previously published data (refs 27,28) to make up the bulk gammadelta thymocyte repertoires. To increase subject numbers and strengthen the CDR3 publicity analysis, bulk TCR repertoire data were added.

Sequencing was carried out with an Illumina MiSeq. The original pipeline was this. To analyze publicity, the Vgamma9Vdelta2 and nonVgamma9Vdelta2 bulk CDR3 files from each subject were merged so that every subject had one combined repertoire. CDR3 publicity was scored from 0 to 19 by checking each amino acid sequence across 9 single-cell datasets and some 11 bulk repertoires, using base R and dplyr. Identical DNA sequences were merged into single rows after TCRdb reprocessed the public reads with CATT. The V and J calls shown here were made by TCRdb, not taken from the authors' results. A total of about 1,200 delta-chain clones appear in this sample, about a third of them only once. The ten largest make up roughly 7% of the sample. What the study reported, not specific to this receptor: Compared with post-natal repertoires, fetal gammadelta thymocyte repertoires were previously reported to be enriched for TRDV2, TRGV8 and TRGV9 usage, low N additions and public CDR3s.

Relative to its sample, this clone is large (0.1 to 1%). Its cognate antigen has yet to be identified. No base qualities exist here, and no much larger clone lies one base off it. For staining, thymocytes received Zombie NIR viability dye along with antibodies against CD3 (UCHT1), TCRgammadelta (11F2), TCRVgamma9 (IMMU360) and TCRVdelta2 (IMMU389). Bulk TRD and TRG CDR3 repertoires were generated separately from sorted Vgamma9Vdelta2 and nonVgamma9Vdelta2 gammadelta thymocytes of human fetal and pediatric thymuses. Children undergoing cardiac surgery in Belgium were the source of the pediatric thymus tissue. Pediatric thymus donors in the study were aged between about 1 and 12 years. Thymic cell suspensions were made from fetal and post-natal thymuses as previously described. NonVgamma9Vdelta2 thymocytes were sorted as CD3+ gammadeltaTCR+ cells that did not have the Vgamma9+Vdelta2+ phenotype. A FACS Aria III cell sorter (BD Biosciences) was used to carry out the cell sorting.

Clipping removes 0 bases from V and 0 bases from J, with 14 as the unmatched junction base count. The germline V gene supplies CDR1 TSESDYY and CDR2 QEAYKQQN. Including cysteine and phenylalanine, the CDR3 has 21 amino acids. This entry keeps only the CDR3 DNA: 63 bases, framed from base 1. The V and J segments used are TRAV38-2/DV8 and TRDJ1; 13 junctional bases match TRDD3. The specimen sequenced was non-Vgamma9Vdelta2 gamma-delta T cells from the thymus. Explained via the paper, the cell subset or site label denotes: CD3+gammadeltaTCR+ thymocytes not co-expressing Vgamma9 and Vdelta2. The receptor was isolated from a child who underwent cardiac surgery and was recorded as healthy. The CDR3 corresponds to CAYRSAGRCTGGYDHTDKLIF. The sequence in DNA is TGTGCTTATAGGAGCGCAGGACGTTGTACTGGGGGATACGACCACACCGATAAACTCATCTTT.